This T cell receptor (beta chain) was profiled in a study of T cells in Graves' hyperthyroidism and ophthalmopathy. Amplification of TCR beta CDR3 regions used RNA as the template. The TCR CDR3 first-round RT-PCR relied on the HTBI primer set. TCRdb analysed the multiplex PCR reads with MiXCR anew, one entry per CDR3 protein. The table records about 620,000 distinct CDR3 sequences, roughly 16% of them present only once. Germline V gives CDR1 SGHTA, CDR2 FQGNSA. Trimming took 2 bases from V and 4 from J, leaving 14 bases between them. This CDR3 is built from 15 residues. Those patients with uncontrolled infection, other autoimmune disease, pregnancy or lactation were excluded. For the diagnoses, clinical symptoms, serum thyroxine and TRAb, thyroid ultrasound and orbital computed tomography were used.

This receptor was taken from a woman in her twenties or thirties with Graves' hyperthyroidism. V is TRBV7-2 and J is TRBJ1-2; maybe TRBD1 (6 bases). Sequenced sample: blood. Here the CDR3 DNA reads TGTGCCAGCAGCTTATCCCTGGGGGCAAGCTATGGCTACACCTTC. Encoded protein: CASSLSLGASYGYTF. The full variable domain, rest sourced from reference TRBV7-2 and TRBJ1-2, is GAGVSQSPSNKVTEKGKDVELRCDPISGHTALYWYRQSLGQGLEFLIYFQGNSAPDKSGLPSDRFSAERTGGSVSTLTIQRTQQEDSAVYLCASSLSLGASYGYTFGSGTRLTVV.